This section outlines one TCR beta chain sequence together with its context. The data belong to a study of blood T cell repertoires in COVID-19. Whole-study context: Samples of COVID-19 (acute and convalescent) were obtained from the United States, Italy and Spain. Sample material is recorded as cDNA or gDNA derived from T cells, B-cell-depleted T cells, or PBMCs.

How the authors handled the data: Researchers report that nucleated cell counts were estimated from reference gene primer amplification. Using immunoSEQ multiplex PCR, the repertoire was profiled, and TCRdb retains in-frame clones only, with some absent. V and J calls and clone size are given by that table; D and trimming were obtained from the DNA. The data contain roughly 78,000 clones, around 89% of them seen just once; the ten biggest clones take up just under 0.6%. Sequenced material: peripheral blood. The origin of this receptor is a man in his 60s with acute or convalescent COVID-19.

The CDR3 coding sequence is TGTGCCAGCAGCGTGCGGGGGAGCACAGATACGCAGTATTTT. Translation: CASSVRGSTDTQYF. J is TRBJ2-3 and V is TRBV11-2, with TRBD2 matching over 7 bases. V dropped 5 bases and J dropped 0; count of bases not matched to a gene: 2. The germline gives CDR1 SGHAT, CDR2 FQNNGV. The CDR3 runs to 14 residues.